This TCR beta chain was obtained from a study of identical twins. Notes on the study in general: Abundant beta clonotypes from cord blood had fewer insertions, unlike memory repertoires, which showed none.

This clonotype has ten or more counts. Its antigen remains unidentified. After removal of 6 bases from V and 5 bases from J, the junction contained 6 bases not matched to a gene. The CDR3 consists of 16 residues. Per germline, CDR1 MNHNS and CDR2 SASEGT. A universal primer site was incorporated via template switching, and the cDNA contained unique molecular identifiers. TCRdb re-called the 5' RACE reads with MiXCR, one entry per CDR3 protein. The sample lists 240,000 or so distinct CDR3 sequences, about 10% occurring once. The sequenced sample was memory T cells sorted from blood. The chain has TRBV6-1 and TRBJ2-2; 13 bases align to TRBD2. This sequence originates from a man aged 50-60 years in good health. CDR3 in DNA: TGTGCCAGCAGCCACGGACTAGCGGGAGTTACCGGGGAGCTGTTTTTT. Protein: CASSHGLAGVTGELFF.